Below are 31 T cell receptor beta chains sequenced from a single sample in a study of T cell repertoires in cytomegalovirus infection. TCRdb passed the reads through MiXCR, listing each CDR3 protein once. Seen here are fewer than 250,000 distinct CDR3 sequences, roughly 22% observed once, and the top ten hold 18%. The sequenced material came from CD8+ T cells from PBMCs. Receptor source: a human donor in good health (CMV status not recorded). Some clones in this sample may be carry-over from other donors' samples.

In its sample, this clonotype was seen once. This chain links TRBV12-3 or TRBV12-4 with TRBJ2-4; D might be TRBD2 (5 bases). V was trimmed by 5 bases and J by 8 bases, leaving 10 bases between them. The CDR3 extends over 12 amino acids. CDR3 sequence (DNA): TGTGCCAGCAGTCCTATAGCGTACATTCAGTACTTC. The encoded protein is CASSPIAYIQYF.

This clonotype showed up many times. The rearrangement links TRBV7-8 to TRBJ2-2, with TRBD2 matching 7 bases. This CDR3 region has 15 residues. CDR1 is SGHVS, CDR2 FQNEAQ, per germline. Trimming took 5 bases from V and 2 from J; bases not matched to a gene: 5. The CDR3: CASSPGTTNTGELFF. The CDR3 DNA reads as TGTGCCAGCAGCCCCGGGACTACAAACACCGGGGAGCTGTTTTTT.

This clonotype was observed many times. V is TRBV11-2 and J is TRBJ1-3; D uncertain. Germline CDR1 and CDR2: SGHAT and FQNNGV. The CDR3 covers 15 residues. The V gene lost 5 bases and the J gene lost 0 bases, with 11 bases spanning the gap. The CDR3 DNA sequence: TGTGCCAGCAGCATGGACGGTAACTCTGGAAACACCATATATTTT. This encodes CASSMDGNSGNTIYF. The full variable domain, with the rest looked up from reference TRBV11-2 and TRBJ1-3, is EAGVAQSPRYKIIEKRQSVAFWCNPISGHATLYWYQQILGQGPKLLIQFQNNGVVDDSQLPKDRFSAERLKGVDSTLKIQPAKLEDSAVYLCASSMDGNSGNTIYFGEGSWLTVV.

The V call is TRBV20-1, the J call TRBJ1-1; tentatively, D is TRBD1 (5 bases). Trimming took off 0 bases at V and 7 bases at J, with 9 bases between the two ends. The length of the CDR3 is 12 residues. Germline CDR1 reads DFQATT; CDR2 reads SNEGSKA (reference sequence). The CDR3 DNA reads as TGCAGTGCTAGAGATTGGCAGGGTGAAGCTTTCTTT. Its protein product is CSARDWQGEAFF.

In this sample, this clonotype turned up a few times. V usage is TRBV28 and J usage is TRBJ2-1; D not certain. Germline CDR1 reads MDHEN; CDR2 reads SYDVKM. Trimming stripped 3 bases from V and 5 bases from J, with 26 bases between. CDR3 length equals 19 residues. This chain's CDR3 is CASSFLTLAGSILNNEQFF. CDR3 DNA sequence: TGTGCCAGCAGTTTTCTAACCCTCGCTGGATCCATCCTCAACAATGAGCAGTTCTTC. Variable domain in full (rest from reference TRBV28 and TRBJ2-1): DVKVTQSSRYLVKRTGEKVFLECVQDMDHENMFWYRQDPGLGLRLIYFSYDVKMKEKGDIPEGYSVSREKKERFSLILESASTNQTSMYLCASSFLTLAGSILNNEQFFGPGTRLTVL.

The rearrangement links TRBV15 to TRBJ1-5; tentative D call: TRBD1 (5 bases). The V and J ends lost 5 bases and 0 bases respectively, with 8 bases between them. This CDR3 comprises 14 residues. CDR1 is LNHNV and CDR2 is YYDKDF in the germline V gene (reference sequence). The CDR3: CATSARGSNQPQHF. The CDR3 nucleotides read TGTGCCACCAGCGCAAGGGGTAGCAATCAGCCCCAGCATTTT. The variable domain in full, with the rest retrieved from reference TRBV15 and TRBJ1-5, is DAMVIQNPRYQVTQFGKPVTLSCSQTLNHNVMYWYQQKSSQAPKLLFHYYDKDFNNEADTPDNFQSRRPNTSFCFLDIRSPGLGDTAMYLCATSARGSNQPQHFGDGTRLSIL.

V gene TRBV25-1 combines with J gene TRBJ1-2, with D perhaps TRBD1 (5 bases). This CDR3 is 15 amino acids long. In germline, CDR1 is MGHDK, CDR2 SYGVNS. V lost 6 bases and J lost 5, with 19 bases in between. The CDR3 here is CASSPPFGGEYGYTF. Here the CDR3 DNA reads TGTGCCAGCAGCCCCCCGTTTGGGGGAGAGTATGGCTACACCTTC.

This clonotype was found many times. The CDR3 sequence: CASSLGRPSSYNEQFF. DNA for the CDR3: TGTGCCAGCAGTTTAGGTAGGCCTAGCTCCTACAATGAGCAGTTCTTC. The chain carries TRBV12-3 or TRBV12-4 and TRBJ2-1; D call uncertain. Trimming removed 1 base at V and 0 bases at J, with 10 bases between. This CDR3 spans 16 amino acids.

This clonotype was found many times. The chain joins TRBV12-3 or TRBV12-4 to TRBJ2-5; D uncertain. Trimming cost V 2 bases and J 0 bases, with 7 bases left between them. CDR3 length: 14 residues. This chain's CDR3 is CASSLPGNQETQYF. DNA for the CDR3: TGTGCCAGCAGTTTACCTGGGAACCAAGAGACCCAGTACTTC.

This clonotype was recorded many times. CDR3 amino acids: CASSEAVSGGNNEQFF. CDR3 bases: TGTGCCAGCAGTGAAGCTGTCAGCGGGGGAAACAATGAGCAGTTCTTC. The rearrangement links TRBV6-1 to TRBJ2-1; TRBD2 matches 8 bases. Germline V gene lookup returns CDR1 MNHNS and CDR2 SASEGT. V was clipped by 0 bases and J by 5 bases; unmatched bases: 6. CDR3 length: 16 residues.

This clonotype occurred many times. The V call is TRBV28, the J call TRBJ1-1; D call uncertain. The germline CDR1 and CDR2 sequences are MDHEN and SYDVKM. CDR3 size: 14 residues. The ends were cut back, 5 bases at V and 1 base at J, with 11 bases in the middle. In nucleotides, the CDR3 is TGTGCCAGCAGTCCAGGACTGGGGAACACTGAAGCTTTCTTT. This sequence encodes CASSPGLGNTEAFF.

In DNA, the CDR3 is TGCAGTGCTATAGGAGGGTTGCAAGAGACCCAGTACTTC. Translating gives CSAIGGLQETQYF. The J gene is TRBJ2-5, the V gene TRBV20-1; D perhaps matches TRBD2 (6 bases). The V and J ends lost 4 bases and 2 bases respectively, with 11 bases between them. This CDR3 is built from 13 residues. Germline V gives CDR1 DFQATT, CDR2 SNEGSKA (reference sequence).

This clonotype was counted once. The V and J genes are TRBV15 and TRBJ2-3, with unresolved D. The CDR3 contains 13 residues. From germline, CDR1 is LNHNV and CDR2 YYDKDF (reference sequence). Trimming removed 0 bases from V and 4 bases from J, with 5 bases in between. Here the CDR3 DNA reads TGTGCCACCAGCAGAGAGGGCGCAGATACGCAGTATTTT. It codes for CATSREGADTQYF.

The chain joins TRBV4-3 to TRBJ2-5; 7 nucleotides align to TRBD1. This CDR3 region has 16 residues. Trimming cost V 3 bases and J 2 bases; bases outside gene matches: 9. Germline values: CDR1 LGHNA, CDR2 YSLEER. CDR3 amino acids: CASSHTPGQPQETQYF. The DNA of the CDR3 is TGCGCCAGCAGCCATACACCGGGACAGCCTCAAGAGACCCAGTACTTC.

This clonotype was observed many times. J is TRBJ2-7 and V is TRBV7-2, with 9 bases identical to TRBD1. J was trimmed by 1 base and V by 5 bases; bases with no gene match: 9. The V gene's germline CDR1 is SGHTA and CDR2 FQGNSA. CDR3 length equals 16 residues. The CDR3 is CASSRARDRASYEQYF. The CDR3 nucleotides read TGTGCCAGCAGCAGGGCCCGGGACAGGGCTTCCTACGAGCAGTACTTC.

In its sample, this clonotype was seen many times. V is TRBV9 and J is TRBJ1-2; D gene uncertain. Between the trimmed V and J ends, which lost 5 bases and 2 bases, there was a span of 10 bases. Germline V gene data show CDR1 as SGDLS and CDR2 as YYNGEE. The CDR3 sequence is 13 residues long. The chain's CDR3 is CASRAVSNYGYTF. For the CDR3, the DNA is TGTGCCAGCAGGGCGGTGTCCAACTATGGCTACACCTTC.

This clonotype has a count of ten or more. CDR3 residues: CASSFRGQGSYEQYF. CDR3 DNA: TGTGCCAGCAGCTTCCGGGGACAGGGGTCCTACGAGCAGTACTTC. The chain joins TRBV7-8 to TRBJ2-7; 10 nucleotides agree with TRBD1. Germline-derived CDR1 and CDR2 are SGHVS and FQNEAQ. The CDR3 spans 15 residues. Trimming cost V 3 bases and J 1 base; bases outside gene matches: 3.

This clonotype was observed a handful of times. The chain recombines TRBV7-6 with TRBJ2-7; TRBD2 might be the D (5 bases). Trimming cost V 5 bases and J 5 bases, with 19 bases left between them. Per the germline V gene, CDR1 is SGHVS and CDR2 is FNYEAQ. The CDR3 consists of 15 residues. The CDR3 loop is CASSLMTRLRDEQYF. DNA of the CDR3: TGTGCCAGCAGCCTGATGACCCGGTTGAGGGACGAGCAGTACTTC.

The V and J genes are TRBV20-1 and TRBJ2-3; TRBD2 agrees at 11 bases. Unmatched junction bases numbered 11, after V lost 6 bases and J lost 3 bases. Germline V gives CDR1 DFQATT, CDR2 SNEGSKA (reference sequence). CDR3 length: 16 amino acids. The CDR3 bases are TGCAGTGCCCGAGTAGGGGCTAGCGGGGGGACAGATACGCAGTATTTT. It is translated as CSARVGASGGTDTQYF.

The V gene is TRBV12-3 or TRBV12-4, the J gene TRBJ2-1, with 12 bases lining up with TRBD2. V was clipped by 6 bases and J by 12 bases; unmatched bases: 12. The CDR3 is 15 amino acids. CDR3 loop: CASSLLAGGPGRQFF. Here the CDR3 DNA reads TGTGCCAGCAGCCTCCTAGCGGGGGGGCCAGGTCGGCAGTTCTTC.

This clonotype has only a few counts. This chain joins TRBV20-1 and TRBJ2-1; 7 positions agree with TRBD1. Germline V lookup: CDR1 DFQATT, CDR2 SNEGSKA (reference sequence). The V segment lost 2 bases and the J segment 4 bases; nucleotides outside the gene matches: 8. The CDR3 is 15 amino acids. This chain's CDR3 is CSARPGTATYNEQFF. Here the CDR3 DNA reads TGCAGTGCTAGACCCGGGACAGCCACTTACAATGAGCAGTTCTTC.

In its sample, this clonotype was seen a few times. The CDR3 sequence is CASSPQLSTDTQYF. CDR3 in DNA: TGTGCCAGCAGTCCCCAACTTAGCACAGATACGCAGTATTTT. This chain links TRBV2 with TRBJ2-3; D ambiguous. V was shortened by 5 bases and J by 0 bases, with 9 bases between the two germline ends. The germline V gene has CDR1 SNHLY and CDR2 FYNNEI. The CDR3 covers 14 residues.

In its sample, this clonotype was seen many times. V gene TRBV6-5 combines with J gene TRBJ2-1, with 9 bases lining up with TRBD1. Germline trimming cut 2 bases from V and 9 bases from J; bases unmatched to any gene: 8. The CDR3 has 15 amino acids. The V gene's germline CDR1 is MNHEY and CDR2 SVGAGI. The CDR3 spells CASSYAGQGVAEQFF. As DNA, the CDR3 is TGTGCCAGCAGTTACGCGGGACAGGGAGTTGCTGAGCAGTTCTTC.

The J gene is TRBJ1-3, the V gene TRBV7-8, with D tentatively TRBD1 (5 bases). The CDR3 consists of 16 residues. The V gene's germline CDR1 is SGHVS and CDR2 FQNEAQ. The V and J ends lost 1 base and 0 bases respectively, with 10 bases between them. The CDR3 here is CASSLGEGSSGNTIYF. The CDR3 DNA reads as TGTGCCAGCAGCTTAGGGGAGGGGAGCTCTGGAAACACCATATATTTT.

CDR3 in DNA: TGTGCCAGTAGTATATGGAGCGGAACCCCAGATACGCAGTATTTT. This encodes CASSIWSGTPDTQYF. The V gene is TRBV19, the J gene TRBJ2-3, with TRBD2 as a possible D gene (5 bases). Germline assignment: CDR1 LNHDA and CDR2 SQIVND (reference sequence). V lost 2 bases and J lost 4, with 13 bases in between. The length of the CDR3 is 15 residues.

The V and J genes are TRBV7-9 and TRBJ2-7; 8 bases agree with TRBD2. J lost 7 bases, V lost 5 bases, and 7 bases had no gene match. The germline gives CDR1 SEHNR, CDR2 FQNEAQ (reference sequence). The CDR3 has 13 residues. CDR3 amino acids: CASSHGGDLEQYF. Here the CDR3 DNA reads TGTGCCAGCAGCCACGGGGGGGATTTAGAGCAGTACTTC.

This clonotype was observed at least ten times. The chain carries TRBV7-8 and TRBJ1-3; D is ambiguous. Germline V CDR1 and CDR2: SGHVS, FQNEAQ. V was trimmed by 0 bases and J by 0 bases, leaving 3 bases between them. The CDR3 is 14 residues long. CDR3 sequence: CASSLATSGNTIYF. In DNA, the CDR3 is TGTGCCAGCAGCTTAGCGACCTCTGGAAACACCATATATTTT.

The rearrangement links TRBV20-1 to TRBJ1-2, with a weak D call TRBD1 (6 bases). Germline values: CDR1 DFQATT, CDR2 SNEGSKA (reference sequence). This CDR3 has 13 amino acids. The ends were cut back, 3 bases at V and 2 bases at J, with 10 bases in the middle. This CDR3 is CSARTGQNYGYTF. CDR3 DNA sequence: TGCAGTGCTAGGACCGGACAGAACTATGGCTACACCTTC.

This clonotype was counted only a few times. The rearrangement links TRBV4-2 to TRBJ1-1, with D perhaps TRBD1 (5 bases). Trimming shortened V by 5 bases and J by 3 bases, and 19 bases separated the two germline ends. Looked up from germline, CDR1 is LGHNA and CDR2 is YNFKEQ. The CDR3 is made up of 16 amino acids. In DNA, the CDR3 is TGTGCCAGCAGCACCGGGACTGCCGGGTGGGACACTGAAGCTTTCTTT. Amino acid sequence: CASSTGTAGWDTEAFF.

This clonotype was seen a handful of times. The chain links TRBV6-6 to TRBJ1-1, with TRBD1 as a possible D gene (5 bases). V was pared by 2 bases and J by 6 bases, with 16 bases between. The germline CDR1 and CDR2 sequences are MNHNY and SVGAGI (reference sequence). This CDR3 has 15 residues. The CDR3 nucleotides read TGTGCCAGCAGTTACCTACAGGTTACTTCCCCTGAAGCTTTCTTT. Translation gives CASSYLQVTSPEAFF.

In its sample, this clonotype was seen a few times. This chain uses TRBV20-1 with TRBJ2-1; D call uncertain. There are 11 residues in the CDR3. Per the germline V gene, CDR1 is DFQATT and CDR2 is SNEGSKA (reference sequence). Trimming removed 6 bases at V and 7 bases at J, with 10 bases between. The CDR3 region has the DNA TGCAGTGCAGAAGATAGTAATGAGCAGTTCTTC. Protein: CSAEDSNEQFF.